This record concerns one T cell receptor (beta chain) sequence. Its target is unknown. Sequenced material consisted of expressed TCRB transcripts (all of the isolated RNA was reverse transcribed). Produced via immunoSEQ multiplex PCR; TCRdb's table is partial and in-frame only. The profile shows around 710,000 clones, around 12% of them singletons. Germline values: CDR1 SEHNR, CDR2 FQNEAQ (reference sequence). The V end was cut by 1 base, the J end by 4 bases, with 8 bases between. CDR3 size: 15 residues. Sampling consisted of one heparinised blood draw per donor, averaging roughly 100 mL. The data are from a study of beta chain features in type 1 diabetes. Regarding the study as a whole: For Type 1 diabetes patients, all four CD4+ subsets carried TCRB CDR3s that were moderately but significantly shorter.

The sequencing sample was made of naive CD4+ T cells from blood. The sequence derives from a man aged 25-45 years with type 1 diabetes. The chain couples TRBV7-9 to TRBJ2-6; D not resolved. The chain's CDR3 is CASSLEGRGANVLTF. The CDR3 coding sequence is TGTGCCAGCAGCTTAGAGGGTAGAGGGGCCAACGTCCTGACTTTC.